Listed below are T cell receptor beta chains from one sample, sequenced in a study of metastatic and nonmetastatic thyroid tumors. TCRdb used MiXCR to call clones anew from the PCR reads. The sample lists tens of thousands of clones, around 28% seen once, with approximately 10% in the top ten. Sequenced input: blood. These receptor sequences come from a male donor with papillary thyroid cancer or a benign thyroid nodule (not recorded which). Some clones in this sample may be carry-over from other donors' samples. Each CDR3 is given with its conserved first and last residue. The order of the fields is CDR3 protein, CDR3 DNA, J gene, D gene, clone size, V gene. A D gene is named only where the DNA matches it firmly. The size field is filled for only some rows; it gives once, few, many or a size class.

CSARGGLDTEAFF | TGCAGTGCTAGAGGGGGCTTGGACACTGAAGCTTTCTTT | TRBJ1-1 | NA | many | TRBV20-1
CASSQDSWWLRTGELFF | TGTGCCAGCAGCCAAGATTCTTGGTGGTTACGTACCGGGGAGCTGTTTTTT | TRBJ2-2 | NA | NA | TRBV14
CSARALGSGEGEQYF | TGCAGTGCTAGAGCCCTGGGTAGCGGGGAAGGCGAGCAGTACTTC | TRBJ2-7 | TRBD2 | NA | TRBV20-1
CASSVPTGSYGYTF | TGTGCCAGCAGTGTTCCCACAGGAAGCTATGGCTACACCTTC | TRBJ1-2 | NA | medium-sized | TRBV6-1
CASSLLGSYEQYF | TGTGCCAGCAGTTTACTCGGCTCCTACGAGCAGTACTTC | TRBJ2-7 | NA | many | TRBV28
CASSQGTSGSLFF | TGTGCCAGCAGCCAAGGGACTAGCGGGAGTCTGTTCTTC | TRBJ2-1 | TRBD2 | many | TRBV3-1
CASKQRDSRADTQYF | TGTGCCAGTAAGCAGCGGGATTCCCGGGCAGATACGCAGTATTTT | TRBJ2-3 | TRBD2 | NA | TRBV19
CASSLSASGTRTGELFF | TGTGCCAGCAGTTTATCGGCTAGCGGGACGAGAACCGGGGAGCTGTTTTTT | TRBJ2-2 | TRBD2 | NA | TRBV27
CSARGGGSNTQYF | TGCAGTGCTAGAGGCGGGGGGTCGAATACGCAGTATTTT | TRBJ2-3 | TRBD2 | NA | TRBV20-1
CSARDRGQGNEKLFF | TGCAGTGCTAGAGATAGGGGACAGGGGAATGAAAAACTGTTTTTT | TRBJ1-4 | TRBD1 | NA | TRBV20-1
CAIRRPFGDLNEQFF | TGTGCCATCAGGCGGCCGTTCGGGGATCTCAATGAGCAGTTCTTC | TRBJ2-1 | NA | many | TRBV10-3
CASSDSSGSYNEQFF | TGTGCCAGCAGTGACTCTAGCGGGAGTTACAATGAGCAGTTCTTC | TRBJ2-1 | TRBD2 | medium-sized | TRBV6-4
CASSQERGPSYEQYF | TGCGCCAGCAGCCAAGAACGGGGGCCGTCCTACGAGCAGTACTTC | TRBJ2-7 | NA | NA | TRBV4-1
CASSPRGGDWQYF | TGTGCCAGTAGTCCTCGGGGGGGCGACTGGCAGTACTTC | TRBJ2-7 | TRBD2 | NA | TRBV28
CASSARWGVWGYTF | TGTGCCAGCAGTGCACGGTGGGGGGTATGGGGCTACACCTTC | TRBJ1-2 | NA | few | TRBV6-1
CASSPPQGSTGELFF | TGTGCCAGCTCACCACCGCAGGGCAGCACCGGGGAGCTGTTTTTT | TRBJ2-2 | NA | many | TRBV18
CASSDSAGSSDTQYF | TGTGCCAGCAGTGACTCAGCGGGATCGTCAGATACGCAGTATTTT | TRBJ2-3 | TRBD2 | many | TRBV6-4
CASSSSSYEQYF | TGTGCCAGCAGTTCAAGCTCCTACGAGCAGTACTTC | TRBJ2-7 | NA | medium-sized | TRBV27
CASSFYPGSNYGYTF | TGTGCCAGCAGTTTCTACCCCGGGAGTAACTATGGCTACACCTTC | TRBJ1-2 | NA | NA | TRBV7-9
CASRLTGNTEAFF | TGTGCCAGCAGGCTGACGGGGAACACTGAAGCTTTCTTT | TRBJ1-1 | NA | NA | TRBV7-3
CATGLTPSEQYF | TGTGCCACCGGATTGACTCCATCCGAGCAGTACTTC | TRBJ2-7 | NA | many | TRBV10-3
CASSLAGVDYTF | TGTGCCAGCAGTTTGGCAGGGGTGGACTACACCTTC | TRBJ1-2 | NA | many | TRBV28
CASSLAQGQVNYGYTF | TGCGCCAGCAGCTTGGCCCAGGGACAGGTTAACTATGGCTACACCTTC | TRBJ1-2 | TRBD1 | NA | TRBV5-1
CASTLTEGSYNEQFF | TGTGCCAGCACTTTGACTGAGGGCTCCTACAATGAGCAGTTCTTC | TRBJ2-1 | NA | medium-sized | TRBV6-1
CSISVPGQEYEQYF | TGCTCCATCAGTGTCCCGGGACAGGAGTACGAGCAGTACTTC | TRBJ2-7 | TRBD1 | NA | TRBV10-1
CASSPRGLQANYGYTF | TGTGCCAGCAGCCCGAGGGGGCTCCAAGCTAACTATGGCTACACCTTC | TRBJ1-2 | TRBD1 | many | TRBV11-2
CTSSEGGGELLF | TGCACCAGCAGTGAGGGGGGCGGGGAGCTGTTGTTT | TRBJ2-2 | NA | NA | TRBV10-1
CASSHSQGQDTEAFF | TGCGCCAGCAGCCATTCGCAGGGGCAAGACACTGAAGCTTTCTTT | TRBJ1-1 | NA | NA | TRBV4-1
CSARVGLEAGANVLTF | TGCAGTGCTAGAGTGGGCCTCGAAGCTGGGGCCAACGTCCTGACTTTC | TRBJ2-6 | NA | NA | TRBV20-1
CASSQASGAYEQYF | TGTGCCAGCAGCCAAGCCAGCGGAGCCTACGAGCAGTACTTC | TRBJ2-7 | NA | many | TRBV3-1
CASRSGTVNTEAFF | TGCGCCAGCAGGTCCGGGACAGTCAACACTGAAGCTTTCTTT | TRBJ1-1 | TRBD1 | NA | TRBV5-1
CASTWGSPSGNTIYF | TGTGCCAGCACTTGGGGGTCACCTTCTGGAAACACCATATATTTT | TRBJ1-3 | NA | few | TRBV11-2
CASSQAGGGKETQYF | TGCGCCAGCAGCCAAGCGGGAGGTGGTAAAGAGACCCAGTACTTC | TRBJ2-5 | TRBD2 | NA | TRBV4-1
CASSSRLAGGTSEQFF | TGTGCCAGCAGTTCCCGACTAGCGGGAGGGACTAGTGAGCAGTTCTTC | TRBJ2-1 | TRBD2 | many | TRBV27
CSARDWLGAGANTGELFF | TGCAGTGCTAGAGATTGGTTAGGGGCTGGGGCGAACACCGGGGAGCTGTTTTTT | TRBJ2-2 | NA | NA | TRBV20-1
CASSLAPGLGVYEQYF | TGCGCCAGCAGCTTGGCTCCGGGACTAGGGGTGTACGAGCAGTACTTC | TRBJ2-7 | TRBD2 | NA | TRBV5-1
CASRPDNTGELFF | TGTGCCAGCAGGCCGGATAACACCGGGGAGCTGTTTTTT | TRBJ2-2 | NA | many | TRBV14
CASSPEGRELFF | TGCGCCAGCAGCCCCGAAGGCCGGGAGCTGTTTTTT | TRBJ2-2 | NA | many | TRBV5-1
CASFYEQYF | TGTGCCAGCTTCTACGAGCAGTACTTC | TRBJ2-7 | NA | medium-sized | TRBV7-3
CSASPAQGYLDSPLHF | TGCAGTGCTAGCCCCGCACAGGGTTATCTTGATTCACCCCTCCACTTT | TRBJ1-6 | NA | few | TRBV20-1
CASSLRGGGANVLTF | TGTGCCAGCAGTCTAAGGGGTGGTGGGGCCAACGTCCTGACTTTC | TRBJ2-6 | NA | many | TRBV12-3/TRBV12-4
CASSPSSRGRGTIYF | TGTGCCAGCAGCCCTTCGTCCAGGGGGCGCGGAACCATATATTTT | TRBJ1-3 | TRBD1 | NA | TRBV13
CATSSILGEKLFF | TGTGCCACCAGCAGTATCCTTGGGGAAAAACTGTTTTTT | TRBJ1-4 | NA | many | TRBV15
CASSSGQGGEQYF | TGTGCCAGCAGCTCTGGACAGGGCGGCGAGCAGTACTTC | TRBJ2-7 | TRBD1 | NA | TRBV7-9
CASSLDFRNTIYF | TGCGCCAGCAGCTTGGATTTCCGAAACACCATATATTTT | TRBJ1-3 | NA | many | TRBV5-1
CASSLDGQVEAFF | TGCGCCAGCAGCTTGGATGGACAGGTTGAAGCTTTCTTT | TRBJ1-1 | TRBD1 | many | TRBV5-1
CASSLDTEAFF | TGTGCCAGCAGCTTGGACACTGAAGCTTTCTTT | TRBJ1-1 | NA | NA | TRBV7-9
CASSLQYQETQYF | TGTGCCAGCAGTTTACAGTACCAAGAGACCCAGTACTTC | TRBJ2-5 | NA | NA | TRBV12-3/TRBV12-4
CASNGELANYGYTF | TGTGCCAGCAATGGGGAACTAGCTAACTATGGCTACACCTTC | TRBJ1-2 | NA | few | TRBV6-1
CSVDSGSTTYDQYF | TGCAGCGTTGATAGCGGGTCGACGACCTACGATCAGTACTTC | TRBJ2-7 | TRBD2 | NA | TRBV29-1
CASLRTNNSPLRF | TGTGCCAGCCTCCGGACAAATAATTCACCCCTCCGCTTT | TRBJ1-6 | NA | few | TRBV28
CASRGQGTSFYEQYF | TGTGCCAGCAGGGGACAGGGGACTTCGTTCTACGAGCAGTACTTC | TRBJ2-7 | TRBD1 | NA | TRBV12-3/TRBV12-4
CASSLRGGTEAFF | TGTGCCAGCAGTTTAAGGGGAGGCACTGAAGCTTTCTTT | TRBJ1-1 | NA | NA | TRBV28
CAWSSFTGELFF | TGTGCCTGGAGTTCGTTCACCGGGGAGCTGTTTTTT | TRBJ2-2 | NA | few | TRBV30